What follows describes a single T cell receptor (beta chain). What it binds is not known. V lost 6 bases, J lost 4 bases, and 15 bases lay in between. This CDR3 comprises 14 residues. The germline gives CDR1 MNHEY, CDR2 SVGAGI. Vbeta (60) and Jbeta (13) primers were used in the PCR. Measured with immunoSEQ multiplex PCR; TCRdb has only the in-frame clones, and not every one. Of roughly 290,000 clones listed, around 90% are singletons. These data come from a study of cytomegalovirus exposure and HLA in healthy donors. Study details: In terms of ancestry, the Caucasian-associated cluster contained around 79% of the approximately 420 genotyped donors. Whole-study results and caveats: A list of 150 or so TCR beta chains associated with cytomegalovirus was given.

The J gene is TRBJ1-2, the V gene TRBV6-5, with D perhaps matching TRBD1 (6 bases). The source of this sequence is a woman aged 18 to 35 in good health and CMV-seronegative. Sequencing was carried out using PBMCs. The DNA for the CDR3 is TGTGCCAGCAGGACAGGCGAGGTGCGCTATGGCTACACCTTC. Translated: CASRTGEVRYGYTF.